A selection of T cell receptor beta chains follows, all from one sample in a study of blood T cell repertoires in COVID-19. Clones were read by immunoSEQ multiplex PCR, and TCRdb kept only the in-frame ones, dropping some. Of around 300,000 clones in the sample, over 75% were seen once. The sample comprised peripheral blood. These receptors were obtained from a human donor in a cohort sampled during active COVID-19. Both conserved end residues are part of each CDR3. Fields, in order: D gene, clone size, J gene, V gene, CDR3 protein, CDR3 DNA. The D gene is left open where the match is weak. Rows may omit the clone size; those that give it use once, few, many or a size class.

- | - | TRBJ1-5 | TRBV25-1 | CASSEYSNQPQHF | TGTGCCAGCAGTGAGTATAGCAATCAGCCCCAGCATTTT
TRBD2 | - | TRBJ2-5 | TRBV7-9 | CASSLGTSAQETQYF | TGTGCCAGCAGCTTAGGGACTAGCGCTCAAGAGACCCAGTACTTC
TRBD2 | - | TRBJ2-7 | TRBV28 | CASSSPTGLAVYEQYF | TGTGCCAGCAGTTCCCCCACGGGACTAGCGGTCTACGAGCAGTACTTC
TRBD2 | - | TRBJ2-1 | TRBV5-6 | CASSLAGLAGNEQFF | TGTGCCAGCAGCTTGGCGGGACTAGCGGGCAATGAGCAGTTCTTC
- | - | TRBJ2-5 | TRBV27 | CASSLDEKTQYF | TGTGCCAGCAGTTTAGATGAGAAGACCCAGTACTTC
- | - | TRBJ1-5 | TRBV5-3 | CAKSGSQPQHF | TGTGCCAAGTCGGGGTCCCAGCCCCAGCATTTT
TRBD1 | - | TRBJ2-6 | TRBV23-1 | CAKATGGLSGANVLTF | TGCGCCAAGGCGACAGGGGGCCTCTCTGGGGCCAACGTCCTGACTTTC
TRBD2 | - | TRBJ2-5 | TRBV5-4 | CASSPASGIEGETQYF | TGTGCCAGCAGCCCAGCTAGCGGTATTGAAGGAGAGACCCAGTACTTC
- | - | TRBJ1-3 | TRBV2 | CASSRGQSPGNTIYF | TGTGCCAGCAGTCGGGGTCAGAGCCCTGGAAACACCATATATTTT
TRBD1 | - | TRBJ1-5 | TRBV3-1/TRBV3-2 | CASSPQGSDQPQHF | TGTGCCAGCAGCCCACAGGGGTCGGATCAGCCCCAGCATTTT
TRBD1 | - | TRBJ1-6 | TRBV28 | CASQGQWSSPLHF | TGTGCCAGCCAGGGACAGTGGAGTTCACCCCTCCACTTT
- | - | TRBJ1-2 | TRBV9 | CASKRVNGYTF | TGTGCCAGCAAAAGAGTTAATGGCTACACCTTC
TRBD2 | once | TRBJ2-3 | TRBV9 | CASSPGGPLSTDTQYF | TGTGCCAGCAGCCCGGGAGGGCCCCTTAGCACAGATACGCAGTATTTT
- | - | TRBJ2-7 | TRBV5-1 | CASSLDGGLYEQYF | TGCGCCAGCAGCTTGGACGGGGGGCTCTACGAGCAGTACTTC
- | - | TRBJ2-7 | TRBV23-1 | CASSQSRVEPYEQYF | TGCGCCAGCAGTCAATCGAGAGTTGAACCCTACGAGCAGTACTTC
- | few | TRBJ1-6 | TRBV27 | CASSFWDNNSPLHF | TGTGCCAGCAGTTTCTGGGACAATAATTCACCCCTCCACTTT
TRBD1 | few | TRBJ1-6 | TRBV28 | CASSGTQGNNSPLHF | TGTGCCAGCAGCGGTACACAGGGGAACAATTCACCCCTCCACTTT
- | - | TRBJ2-7 | TRBV18 | CASSPPGRRTYEQYF | TGTGCCAGCTCACCACCGGGGCGAAGGACCTACGAGCAGTACTTC
- | - | TRBJ1-2 | TRBV20-1 | CSVWTVYGYTF | TGCAGTGTCTGGACAGTCTATGGCTACACCTTC
- | - | TRBJ1-1 | TRBV6-5 | CASSQQMNTEAFF | TGTGCCAGCAGTCAACAAATGAACACTGAAGCTTTCTTT
- | once | TRBJ1-4 | TRBV7-9 | CASSSMGGAIEKLFF | TGTGCCAGCAGCTCCATGGGGGGGGCAATTGAAAAACTGTTTTTT
- | - | TRBJ1-2 | TRBV30 | CAWSGLDSYGYTF | TGTGCCTGGAGCGGGCTGGACTCGTATGGCTACACCTTC
- | - | TRBJ1-5 | TRBV15 | CATSRDGGRGNQPQHF | TGTGCCACCAGCAGAGATGGGGGCAGGGGCAATCAGCCCCAGCATTTT
- | - | TRBJ2-7 | TRBV27 | CASSLRLGGFYEQYF | TGTGCCAGCAGTTTAAGGTTAGGAGGGTTTTACGAGCAGTACTTC
- | - | TRBJ1-1 | TRBV18 | CASSPQGMNTEAFF | TGTGCCAGCTCACCACAGGGGATGAACACTGAAGCTTTCTTT
- | - | TRBJ2-7 | TRBV28 | CASRGQPFSYEQYF | TGTGCCAGCAGAGGACAGCCATTCTCCTACGAGCAGTACTTC
TRBD2 | few | TRBJ2-3 | TRBV7-9 | CASSSSGASGSVGDTQYF | TGTGCCAGCAGCTCATCCGGGGCTAGCGGGAGTGTTGGGGATACGCAGTATTTT
- | - | TRBJ1-1 | TRBV18 | CASSPARMNTEAFF | TGTGCCAGCTCACCAGCCAGAATGAACACTGAAGCTTTCTTT